This paragraph reports one TCR beta chain. J was trimmed by 4 bases and V by 5 bases; bases with no gene match: 12. The germline V gene encodes CDR1 SNHLY and CDR2 FYNNEI. The CDR3 is 16 amino acids. Profiled with immunoSEQ multiplex PCR; TCRdb holds only in-frame clones, not every one. The data hold fewer than 200,000 clones, with more than 80% observed a single time. The data were taken from a study of blood T cell repertoires in COVID-19. What was sequenced was peripheral blood. The chain couples TRBV2 to TRBJ1-2; TRBD1 aligns across 8 bases. The sequence was collected from a woman of 80 years or more with COVID-19, enrolled during active disease. The CDR3 sequence is CASSRDPTGAPYGYTF. CDR3 bases: TGTGCCAGCAGTCGGGATCCGACAGGGGCCCCCTATGGCTACACCTTC.